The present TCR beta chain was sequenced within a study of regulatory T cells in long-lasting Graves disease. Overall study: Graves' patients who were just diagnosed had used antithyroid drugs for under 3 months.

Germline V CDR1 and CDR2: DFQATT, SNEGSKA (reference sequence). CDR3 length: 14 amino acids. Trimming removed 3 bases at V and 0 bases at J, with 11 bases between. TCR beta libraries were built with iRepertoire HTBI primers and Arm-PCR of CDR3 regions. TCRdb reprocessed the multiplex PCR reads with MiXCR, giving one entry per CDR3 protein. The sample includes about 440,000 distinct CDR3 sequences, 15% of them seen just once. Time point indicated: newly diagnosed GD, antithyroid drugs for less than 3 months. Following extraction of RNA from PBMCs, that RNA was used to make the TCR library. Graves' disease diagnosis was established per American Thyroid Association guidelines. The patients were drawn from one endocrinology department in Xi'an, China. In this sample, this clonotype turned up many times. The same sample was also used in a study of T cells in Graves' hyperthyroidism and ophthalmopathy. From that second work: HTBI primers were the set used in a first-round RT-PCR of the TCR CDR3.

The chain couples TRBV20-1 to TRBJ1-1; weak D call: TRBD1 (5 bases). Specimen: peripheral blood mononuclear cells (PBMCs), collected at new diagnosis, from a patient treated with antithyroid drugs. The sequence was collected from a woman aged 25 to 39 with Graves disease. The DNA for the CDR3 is TGCAGTGCTAGCCAAGGGGCGGTGAACACTGAAGCTTTCTTT. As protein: CSASQGAVNTEAFF.